The T cell receptor beta chain under discussion was sequenced for a study of shared clonotypes between healthy human individuals. Naive-designated CD8 cells lacked CD45RO, were positively enriched for CCR7, and omitted terminally differentiated effector memory CD45RA+ cells. The protocol was immunoSEQ multiplex PCR, while the TCRdb copy is restricted to in-frame clones and leaves out a portion. This repertoire shows about 2.1 million clones, about 92% found once; its top ten account for approximately 1.7%. Germline V lookup: CDR1 DFQATT, CDR2 SNEGSKA (reference sequence). This CDR3 has 11 amino acids. V lost 0 bases to trimming and J lost 8 bases, with 5 bases between them.

The sequencing sample was made of naive CD8+ T cells from PBMCs. This TCR was sampled from a man aged 18 to 30 in good health. Some clones in this sample may be carry-over from other donors' samples. V gene TRBV20-1 combines with J gene TRBJ2-1; D remains ambiguous. The DNA for the CDR3 is TGCAGTGCTAGAGAGAGAGATGAGCAGTTCTTC. Translating it yields CSARERDEQFF.